Shown below are 21 T cell receptor beta chains from a single sample sequenced in a study of blood T cell repertoires in COVID-19. Sequenced by immunoSEQ multiplex PCR; TCRdb stores in-frame clones only, minus some. The sample includes about 240,000 clones, roughly 87% seen only once; the top ten take roughly 7.8%. The sample taken for sequencing was peripheral blood. The receptors were gathered from a man aged 60 to 69 who had recovered from COVID-19.

The genes are TRBV6-5 and TRBJ1-1; 7 nucleotides align to TRBD1. With 6 bases clipped from V and 5 bases from J, the junction kept 3 bases outside the gene matches. Germline assignment: CDR1 MNHEY and CDR2 SVGAGI. The CDR3 has 12 amino acids. The CDR3 nucleotides read TGTGCCAGCAGCCCGACAGGGACTGAAGCTTTCTTT. Translating gives CASSPTGTEAFF.

This chain links TRBV7-6 with TRBJ2-5; D unclear. The CDR3 consists of 12 residues. Trimming pared 5 bases from V and 4 bases from J, leaving 8 bases between. Per germline, CDR1 SGHVS and CDR2 FNYEAQ. The CDR3 DNA follows: TGTGCCAGCAGCCGTGCTACAGAGACCCAGTACTTC. Its protein product is CASSRATETQYF.

Comments on this clone: This CDR3 is also generated by other DNA sequences in the sample. The chain uses TRBV11-2 and TRBJ1-2; no firm D call. Trimming removed 1 base at V and 7 bases at J, with 7 bases between. CDR3 length equals 12 residues. Per the germline V gene, CDR1 is SGHAT and CDR2 is FQNNGV. The CDR3 bases are TGTGCCAGCAGCTTAGGGTCGAGTGGCTACACCTTC. It translates to CASSLGSSGYTF.

The sample holds a few counts of this clone. This chain connects TRBV7-8 to TRBJ2-2, with TRBD1 as a possible D gene (5 bases). Germline CDR1 is SGHVS and CDR2 is FQNEAQ. V gave up 5 bases and J gave up 1 base, with 11 bases separating them. The CDR3 contains 15 residues. CDR3 sequence: CASSETEKNTGELFF. For the CDR3, the DNA is TGTGCCAGCAGCGAGACAGAAAAGAACACCGGGGAGCTGTTTTTT. The whole variable domain, remainder taken from reference TRBV7-8 and TRBJ2-2, is GAGVSQSPRYKVAKRGQDVALRCDPISGHVSLFWYQQALGQGPEFLTYFQNEAQLDKSGLPSDRFFAERPEGSVSTLKIQRTQQEDSAVYLCASSETEKNTGELFFGEGSRLTVL.

The chain recombines TRBV10-3 with TRBJ2-3; 8 positions agree with TRBD2. Losses at the gene ends were 5 bases for V and 5 bases for J; bases not matched to a gene: 6. The CDR3 spans 14 residues. Germline V gene sequence: CDR1 ENHRY, CDR2 SYGVKD. CDR3 nucleotide sequence: TGTGCCATCAGTTCCTCGGGAGGGGGAGATACGCAGTATTTT. Translation: CAISSSGGGDTQYF.

The chain has TRBV9 and TRBJ2-2; no firm D call. The V gene lost 2 bases and the J gene lost 6 bases, with 5 bases spanning the gap. CDR1 SGDLS and CDR2 YYNGEE come from the germline V gene. The CDR3 sequence is 12 residues long. CDR3 residues: CASSVLSGELFF. CDR3 sequence (DNA): TGTGCCAGCAGCGTGTTATCCGGGGAGCTGTTTTTT.

J is TRBJ2-5 and V is TRBV7-2, with unresolved D. V dropped 6 bases and J dropped 4 bases, with 18 bases sitting between them. The CDR3 contains 15 residues. The germline CDR1 and CDR2 sequences are SGHTA and FQGNSA. CDR3 region: CASRDNQVLRETQYF. In DNA, the CDR3 is TGTGCCAGCAGAGACAACCAAGTTTTGAGAGAGACCCAGTACTTC.

In DNA, the CDR3 is TGTGCCACAGCAACAGGGAAAAGCACAGATACGCAGTATTTT. Its translation is CATATGKSTDTQYF. The chain links TRBV19 to TRBJ2-3; possibly TRBD1 for D (6 bases). The V end was cut by 10 bases, the J end by 0 bases, with 14 bases between. This CDR3 comprises 14 residues. Germline V gives CDR1 LNHDA, CDR2 SQIVND (reference sequence).

The chain employs TRBV5-1 and TRBJ1-1, with unresolved D. CDR1 is SGHRS and CDR2 is YFSETQ in the germline V gene. The CDR3 covers 15 residues. The germline V and J ends were trimmed by 3 bases and 0 bases, with 12 bases remaining between them. The CDR3, as DNA: TGCGCCAGCAGCTCGAACGGGGTAATGAACACTGAAGCTTTCTTT. Protein product: CASSSNGVMNTEAFF.

Notes on this clone: This sample also contains other DNA sequences that code for the same CDR3. The chain joins TRBV6-2 or TRBV6-3 to TRBJ2-2, with D possibly matching TRBD2 (5 bases). Germline V gene sequence: CDR1 MNHEY, CDR2 SVGEGT. The CDR3 length is 14 residues. V was shortened by 0 bases and J by 4 bases, with 6 bases between the two germline ends. This chain's CDR3 is CASSYSRVTGELFF. The CDR3 bases are TGTGCCAGCAGTTACTCGAGGGTCACCGGGGAGCTGTTTTTT.

This sequence joins TRBV6-5 and TRBJ1-1; D gene unclear. V lost 2 bases and J 0 bases, leaving 4 bases between the germline ends. Germline lookup yields CDR1 MNHEY and CDR2 SVGAGI. The CDR3 extends over 13 amino acids. CDR3 protein: CASSYEVNTEAFF. CDR3 nucleotide sequence: TGTGCCAGCAGTTACGAGGTGAACACTGAAGCTTTCTTT.

V is TRBV5-6 and J is TRBJ1-6; 10 bases are a match to TRBD1. The J segment lost 10 bases and the V segment lost 5 bases, leaving 12 bases of the junction unmatched. CDR1 is SGHDT, CDR2 YYEEEE, per germline. This CDR3 contains 16 residues. The CDR3, as DNA: TGTGCCAGCAGTCCGGGACAGGGGCGCTGGGGCTCACCCCTCCACTTT. Translating gives CASSPGQGRWGSPLHF.

This clone has a single count. The gene calls are TRBV28 and TRBJ1-4; maybe TRBD1 (6 bases). The CDR3 consists of 15 residues. V gave up 6 bases and J gave up 10 bases, with 21 bases separating them. Germline CDR1 MDHEN, CDR2 SYDVKM. The CDR3 nucleotides read TGTGCCAGCAGAGACGGGACACCGAGGGATGGAAAACTGTTTTTT. This gives the protein CASRDGTPRDGKLFF.

The rearrangement uses TRBV5-1 and TRBJ1-3; D unresolved. This CDR3 comprises 15 residues. Germline values: CDR1 SGHRS, CDR2 YFSETQ. With 0 bases removed from V and 0 bases from J, the gap between germline ends came to 7 bases. CDR3 residues: CASSLDGSSGNTIYF. CDR3 coding DNA: TGCGCCAGCAGCTTGGACGGGAGCTCTGGAAACACCATATATTTT. The full variable domain, in which reference TRBV5-1 and TRBJ1-3 provide the parts outside the CDR3, is KAGVTQTPRYLIKTRGQQVTLSCSPISGHRSVSWYQQTPGQGLQFLFEYFSETQRNKGNFPGRFSGRQFSNSRSEMNVSTLELGDSALYLCASSLDGSSGNTIYFGEGSWLTVV.

J is TRBJ2-1 and V is TRBV12-5, with TRBD2 as a possible D gene (7 bases). The germline V gene has CDR1 LGHNT and CDR2 FRNRAP. The length of the CDR3 is 17 residues. V shed 4 bases and J shed 2 bases, with 18 bases lying between them. The CDR3 bases are TGTGCTAGTGGTTCAGGGGAACTAGCGAAAGCCTACAATGAGCAGTTCTTC. It codes for CASGSGELAKAYNEQFF.

This clone has more than one count but fewer than ten. The rearrangement joins TRBV6-1 to TRBJ1-5; D uncertain. The germline gives CDR1 MNHNS, CDR2 SASEGT. This CDR3 spans 15 amino acids. V was trimmed by 1 base and J by 4 bases, leaving 11 bases between them. CDR3 DNA: TGTGCCAGCAGTGAAGGTGGCCAAGTTAATCAGCCCCAGCATTTT. Its protein is CASSEGGQVNQPQHF.

This chain links TRBV4-1 with TRBJ1-5; D ambiguous. Deletions cut 4 bases from V and 3 bases from J, with 7 bases between. Germline values: CDR1 MGHRA, CDR2 YSYEKL. The CDR3 is made up of 13 amino acids. For the CDR3, the DNA is TGCGCCAGCAGCCTAACACCCAATCAGCCCCAGCATTTT. This codes for CASSLTPNQPQHF.

The chain combines TRBV5-6 with TRBJ1-2; TRBD1 agrees at 7 bases. The V segment lost 4 bases and the J segment 3 bases; nucleotides outside the gene matches: 6. There are 14 residues in the CDR3. Per germline, CDR1 SGHDT and CDR2 YYEEEE. The CDR3 DNA follows: TGTGCCAGCAGCACGATCGGGACAGACTATGGCTACACCTTC. Translated, it gives CASSTIGTDYGYTF.

J is TRBJ2-5 and V is TRBV2; D possibly corresponds to TRBD2 (5 bases). In germline, CDR1 is SNHLY, CDR2 FYNNEI. The CDR3 extends over 14 amino acids. V was trimmed by 1 base and J by 0 bases, leaving 6 bases between them. This chain's CDR3 is CASSEERYQETQYF. CDR3 coding DNA: TGTGCCAGCAGTGAAGAGCGGTACCAAGAGACCCAGTACTTC.

This rearrangement joins TRBV19 to TRBJ1-4; D gene uncertain. This CDR3 is 17 amino acids long. V gave up 6 bases and J gave up 3 bases, with 20 bases separating them. Germline V lookup: CDR1 LNHDA, CDR2 SQIVND (reference sequence). The CDR3 region has the DNA TGTGCCAGTAGACCGACTATCCGACGGGGTGCTAATGAAAAACTGTTTTTT. It yields the protein CASRPTIRRGANEKLFF.

This clone showed up just a few times. This specimen includes other DNA sequences encoding the same CDR3. The chain recombines TRBV5-1 with TRBJ1-5, with 8 positions matching TRBD1. Unmatched junction bases numbered 2, after V lost 4 bases and J lost 2 bases. CDR3 size: 14 residues. Germline V gene lookup returns CDR1 SGHRS and CDR2 YFSETQ. CDR3 protein: CASSPDRGNQPQHF. For the CDR3, the DNA is TGCGCCAGCAGCCCGGACAGGGGCAATCAGCCCCAGCATTTT. Full variable domain (outside the CDR3, taken from reference TRBV5-1 and TRBJ1-5): KAGVTQTPRYLIKTRGQQVTLSCSPISGHRSVSWYQQTPGQGLQFLFEYFSETQRNKGNFPGRFSGRQFSNSRSEMNVSTLELGDSALYLCASSPDRGNQPQHFGDGTRLSIL.